The 29 T cell receptor beta chains below all came from one sample that was sequenced in a study of tumor-infiltrating lymphocytes in primary liver carcinoma (dated by TCRdb to 2017 to 2019). RNA from unsorted whole blood was extracted with TRIzol reagent, and germline DNA was obtained with the DNeasy Blood & Tissue kit. The sequencer was an Illumina HiSeq 2500. TCRbeta-specific cDNA was reverse-transcribed from approximately 500 ng total RNA using a constant-region primer and ProtoScript II reverse transcriptase. TCRbeta libraries were built with three nested multiplex PCR rounds, a slightly modified ARM-PCR procedure. Each of the first two PCR rounds ran for about 10 cycles using multiplex TRBV1-TRBV30 forward primers together with a Cbeta reverse primer. TCRdb trimmed public reads at Q25 via fastp, called clones via MiXCR and kept in-frame beta chains. CDR3 protein sequences are deduplicated, and each keeps its most common genes and DNA. In this sample the table shows just over 300,000 distinct CDR3 sequences, nearly 60% of which occur a single time. The ten largest clones represent approximately 17% of the sample.

What was sequenced was peripheral blood. The source is a woman in her twenties or thirties with primary liver carcinoma and hepatitis B virus infection.

The chain uses TRBV12-3 or TRBV12-4 and TRBJ1-1; no definite D call. The CDR3 has 13 amino acids. The V end lost 4 bases, the J end lost 1 base, and 7 bases lay between the germline ends. The CDR3 DNA follows: TGTGCCAGCAGTTCCCGACCGAACACTGAAGCTTTCTTT. Encoded protein: CASSSRPNTEAFF.

In this sample, this clonotype turned up many times. The chain has TRBV12-3 or TRBV12-4 and TRBJ2-7; D is perhaps TRBD1 or TRBD2 (5 bases each). There are 14 residues in the CDR3. The V end lost 6 bases, the J end lost 3 bases, and 15 bases lay between the germline ends. This CDR3 reads CASSHGDGNYEQYF. CDR3 in DNA: TGTGCCAGCAGCCACGGGGACGGCAACTACGAGCAGTACTTC.

The chain recombines TRBV6-1 with TRBJ2-7, with TRBD2 identical over 14 bases. The CDR3 runs to 17 residues. The V and J ends lost 5 bases and 3 bases, in that order; junction bases with no gene match: 9. Germline loops: CDR1 MNHNS, CDR2 SASEGT. DNA for the CDR3: TGTGCCAGCAGTTTCGGGACTAGCGGGAGCCCCGTCTACGAGCAGTACTTC. This translates into CASSFGTSGSPVYEQYF.

On this clonotype: A read error is possible here, since a much larger clone lies one base away. J is TRBJ2-4 and V is TRBV29-1; TRBD1 is a possible D gene (6 bases). CDR1 is SQVTM, CDR2 ANQGSEA, per germline. This CDR3 contains 13 residues. The V end was cut by 6 bases, the J end by 6 bases, with 15 bases between. This CDR3 is CSVTLSQGNIQYF. DNA of the CDR3: TGCAGCGTCACCCTTTCACAGGGAAACATTCAGTACTTC.

This clonotype was recorded at least ten times. V gene TRBV12-3 or TRBV12-4 combines with J gene TRBJ1-6; D ambiguous. Trimming shortened V by 6 bases and J by 6 bases, and 15 bases separated the two germline ends. The length of the CDR3 is 15 residues. CDR3 nucleotides: TGTGCCAGCAGCGCCGCTGGGATGTCTAATTCACCCCTCCACTTT. Protein sequence: CASSAAGMSNSPLHF.

About this clonotype itself: Since the CDR3 does not end with the conserved phenylalanine or tryptophan, this likely comes from a read error. V is TRBV11-2 and J is TRBJ2-5; a possible D gene is TRBD1 (6 bases). The CDR3 has 15 residues. CDR1 and CDR2 (germline): SGHAT, FQNNGV. The CDR3 DNA follows: TGTGCCAGCAACTTAGACAGGCTTTCACAAGAGACCCAGTACCTC. Translation gives CASNLDRLSQETQYL.

V gene TRBV6-6 combines with J gene TRBJ1-5; D gene ambiguous. Germline values: CDR1 MNHNY, CDR2 SVGAGI (reference sequence). The CDR3 totals 13 residues. V dropped 9 bases and J dropped 3 bases, with 12 bases sitting between them. This CDR3 is CARRLDFNQPQHF. CDR3 bases: TGTGCCAGGCGCTTGGATTTCAATCAGCCCCAGCATTTT.

A note on this clonotype: Since a much larger clone is just one base distant, this may be a read error. The chain couples TRBV4-2 to TRBJ1-2; 7 positions match TRBD1. CDR3 length: 15 residues. Germline V lookup: CDR1 LGHNA, CDR2 YNFKEQ. The chain's CDR3 is CARSHPGQEAYGYTF. DNA for the CDR3: TGTGCCAGGAGCCACCCAGGACAGGAGGCCTATGGCTACACCTTC.

About this clonotype: The conserved final phenylalanine or tryptophan is absent from the CDR3, which likely points to a read error. The genes are TRBV11-2 and TRBJ1-2; D is undetermined. CDR1 SGHAT and CDR2 FQNNGV come from the germline V gene. V was pared by 0 bases and J by 0 bases, with 23 bases between. The CDR3 runs 20 residues. DNA of the CDR3: TGTGCCAGCAGCTTAGAGGGCAGGCCTGAATCACTCAAATCTAACTATGGCTACACCTAC. This encodes CASSLEGRPESLKSNYGYTY.

Notes on this clonotype: A read error may produce the germline difference seen at one junction end. This chain links TRBV7-8 with TRBJ2-3, with D possibly TRBD1 on 6 matching bases. The CDR3 consists of 16 residues. CDR1 and CDR2 (germline): SGHVS, FQNEAQ. CDR3 in DNA: TGTGCCGGCAGCTTAGCACAGGGTGTCCCGACAGATACGCAGTATTTT. It is translated as CAGSLAQGVPTDTQYF.

The chain uses TRBV7-8 and TRBJ2-7; D gene uncertain. The V and J ends lost 5 bases and 2 bases respectively, with 16 bases between them. There are 15 residues in the CDR3. CDR1 is SGHVS and CDR2 is FQNEAQ in the germline V gene. CDR3 nucleotide sequence: TGTGCCAGCAGCAAAACCCCGACTGGGACCTACGAGCAGTACTTC. This gives the protein CASSKTPTGTYEQYF.

Points on this clonotype: The conserved closing phenylalanine or tryptophan is absent in this CDR3, likely reflecting a read error. The chain employs TRBV9 and TRBJ2-3; tentative D call: TRBD1 (5 bases). V was pared by 6 bases and J by 5 bases, with 19 bases between. CDR3 length equals 15 residues. CDR1 is SGDLS and CDR2 is YYNGEE in the germline V gene. This CDR3 is CASNVAGNRQDTQYS. DNA for the CDR3: TGTGCCAGCAACGTCGCAGGGAACCGACAAGATACGCAGTATTCA.

On this clonotype itself: The junction departs from the called germline gene at one end, perhaps through a read error. The J gene is TRBJ1-1, the V gene TRBV11-2; weak D call: TRBD1 (6 bases). CDR3 length: 19 residues. Per the germline V gene, CDR1 is SGHAT and CDR2 is FQNNGV. The CDR3 DNA reads TGTGCTAGCAGCTTACGGTGGGGGCTGGCGGATCGAGAGGTCCCTGTAGCTTTCTTT. It translates to CASSLRWGLADREVPVAFF. The full variable domain, completed using reference TRBV11-2 and TRBJ1-1, is EAGVAQSPRYKIIEKRQSVAFWCNPISGHATLYWYQQILGQGPKLLIQFQNNGVVDDSQLPKDRFSAERLKGVDSTLKIQPAKLEDSAVYLCASSLRWGLADREVPVAFFGQGTRLTVV.

This chain links TRBV6-2 or TRBV6-3 with TRBJ2-5; D is perhaps TRBD1 or TRBD2 (5 bases each). The CDR3 extends over 15 amino acids. With 8 bases removed from V and 2 bases from J, the gap between germline ends came to 18 bases. The V gene's germline CDR1 is MNHEY and CDR2 SVGEGT. CDR3 region: CASSGDGRLQETQYF. As DNA, the CDR3 is TGTGCCAGCTCCGGGGACGGACGGTTGCAAGAGACCCAGTACTTC.

This clonotype was observed at least ten times. The chain uses TRBV11-2 and TRBJ2-7; unclear D gene. Germline values: CDR1 SGHAT, CDR2 FQNNGV. V lost 3 bases and J lost 6, with 6 bases in between. The length of the CDR3 is 11 residues. The CDR3 bases are TGTGCCAGCAGCTTTGACCGCGAGCAGTACTTC. Encoded protein: CASSFDREQYF.

The chain links TRBV7-8 to TRBJ1-5; D not certain. V was cut by 6 bases and J by 0 bases, with 12 bases left in between. CDR1 is SGHVS and CDR2 is FQNEAQ in the germline V gene. The CDR3 has 15 amino acids. The CDR3: CASSFTENSNQPQHF. The CDR3 region has the DNA TGTGCCAGCAGTTTTACGGAGAATAGCAATCAGCCCCAGCATTTT.

Written as DNA, the CDR3 is TGTGCCTGGAGCGATGCACTGGGGGATGAGCAGTTCTTC. Amino acids: CAWSDALGDEQFF. The chain employs TRBV30 and TRBJ2-1, with D perhaps TRBD1 or TRBD2 (5 bases each). The V gene lost 3 bases and the J gene lost 8 bases, with 14 bases spanning the gap. The CDR3 is 13 residues long. CDR1 is GTSNPN and CDR2 is SVGIG in the germline V gene (reference sequence).

This clonotype was seen only once. In DNA, the CDR3 is TGTGCCTGGATGCCTAGCGGGAGCATCGATGAGCAGTTCTTC. This translates into CAWMPSGSIDEQFF. The chain uses TRBV28 and TRBJ2-1; 10 positions agree with TRBD2. Germline CDR1 MDHEN, CDR2 SYDVKM. V lost 11 bases to trimming and J lost 8 bases; unmatched junction nucleotides: 12. This CDR3 is 14 amino acids long.

This clonotype was seen at least ten times. The chain employs TRBV12-3 or TRBV12-4 and TRBJ1-5, with D maybe TRBD1 (6 bases). The CDR3 spans 13 residues. The ends were cut back, 6 bases at V and 7 bases at J, with 13 bases in the middle. The CDR3 here is CASSSRGDQPQHF. DNA for the CDR3: TGTGCCAGCAGCTCCAGGGGAGACCAGCCCCAGCATTTT.

In the case of this clonotype: The junction departs from germline at one end; a sequencing error may be responsible. CDR3 sequence reads: CDSSKQGSNQPQHF. For the CDR3, the DNA is TGTGACAGCAGCAAACAGGGGAGCAATCAGCCCCAGCATTTT. The chain uses TRBV12-3 or TRBV12-4 and TRBJ1-5, with 7 bases matching TRBD1. The CDR3 sequence is 14 residues long.

In regard to this clonotype: Likely a read error: the CDR3 ends without its conserved phenylalanine or tryptophan. The rearrangement joins TRBV4-1 to TRBJ1-6; D is uncertain. Germline CDR1 is MGHRA and CDR2 is YSYEKL. Between the trimmed V and J ends, which lost 8 bases and 5 bases, there was a span of 10 bases. The CDR3 is 13 amino acids. CDR3 coding DNA: TGCGCCAGCCGCGACATCAATAATTCACCCCTCCACATT. Its translation: CASRDINNSPLHI.

This clonotype was detected only a few times. The genes are TRBV12-3 or TRBV12-4 and TRBJ2-2, with 11 positions matching TRBD2. This CDR3 comprises 16 residues. The V segment lost 6 bases and the J segment 6 bases; nucleotides outside the gene matches: 9. CDR3: CASRSGSGRAAGELFF. The CDR3 coding sequence is TGTGCCAGCAGAAGCGGTAGCGGGAGGGCAGCCGGGGAGCTGTTTTTT.

In the case of this clonotype: A much larger clone differs by one base, so this may be a read error. The chain uses TRBV6-1 and TRBJ2-2; tentatively, D is TRBD2 (6 bases). Germline V gene data show CDR1 as MNHNS and CDR2 as SASEGT. This CDR3 region has 20 residues. Deletions cut 6 bases from V and 5 bases from J, with 31 bases between. In nucleotides, the CDR3 is TGTGCCAGCAGAAAAGGACTGGGAGGAGGCGGGATCGCCCAAACCGGGGAGCTGTTTTTT. This gives the protein CASRKGLGGGGIAQTGELFF.

This clonotype was counted between two and nine times. The V gene is TRBV6-5, the J gene TRBJ2-7; 8 nucleotides agree with TRBD1. The germline V gene has CDR1 MNHEY and CDR2 SVGAGI. The junction had 17 bases not matched to a gene; V was cut back by 2 bases and J by 5 bases. The CDR3 is 18 amino acids. CDR3 amino acids: CASSYGNTGQGPSNEQYF. In nucleotides, the CDR3 is TGTGCCAGCAGTTACGGAAACACCGGACAGGGACCATCCAACGAGCAGTACTTC.

The V gene is TRBV18, the J gene TRBJ1-3; possible D gene TRBD1, 6 bases. In germline, CDR1 is KGHSH, CDR2 LQKENI. V was shortened by 4 bases and J by 3 bases, with 16 bases between the two germline ends. The CDR3 consists of 16 residues. The chain's CDR3 is CASSRTGTVLGNTIYF. CDR3 bases: TGTGCCAGCTCACGTACAGGGACCGTCCTTGGAAACACCATATATTTT.

The count of this clonotype is one. The chain employs TRBV11-3 and TRBJ2-3; the D gene could be TRBD1 or TRBD2 (5 bases each). The CDR3 is 15 amino acids. Germline V lookup: CDR1 SGHNT, CDR2 YENEEA. V lost 5 bases, J lost 7 bases, and 19 bases lay in between. CDR3 in amino acids: CASSQRGSAGNTQYF. In DNA, the CDR3 is TGTGCCAGCAGCCAAAGGGGAAGCGCGGGTAATACGCAGTATTTT.

Concerning this clonotype itself: One base away lies a much larger clone, so this may be a sequencing read error. The rearrangement links TRBV29-1 to TRBJ2-1, with D unclear. The CDR3 has 13 residues. Germline values: CDR1 SQVTM, CDR2 ANQGSEA. The CDR3 nucleotides are TGCAGAGTTGGTCTCCCTGGCTACAATGAGCAGTTCTTC. It specifies CRVGLPGYNEQFF.

This clonotype counts as medium-sized. V gene TRBV6-5 combines with J gene TRBJ2-3; 8 bases fit TRBD2. V lost 5 bases and J lost 0; bases outside the gene matches: 4. This CDR3 is built from 15 residues. Germline lookup yields CDR1 MNHEY and CDR2 SVGAGI. As DNA, the CDR3 is TGTGCCAGCAGTCCACTAGCGGTGAGCACAGATACGCAGTATTTT. Its translation is CASSPLAVSTDTQYF.

To note about this clonotype: Since a much larger clone is just one base distant, this may be a read error. Lacking the conserved final phenylalanine or tryptophan, this CDR3 likely reflects a read error. The chain couples TRBV6-2 or TRBV6-3 to TRBJ2-3, with 11 bases fitting TRBD2. Germline CDR1 MNHEY, CDR2 SVGEGT. This CDR3 is built from 14 residues. V shed 6 bases, J shed 6 bases, and the junction held 5 bases outside the gene matches. The CDR3 here is CASRTSGRADTQYC. In nucleotides, the CDR3 is TGTGCCAGCAGAACTAGCGGGAGAGCCGATACGCAGTATTGT.